The clone carrying this T cell receptor beta chain was seen at least ten times. As yet, its antigen is unknown. Only in-frame clones appear in the TCRdb table, and some are missing; sequencing was by immunoSEQ multiplex PCR. The sample records around 80,000 clones, under 75% being singletons. This record belongs to a study of radiotherapy plus CTLA-4 blockade in lung cancer. Study as a whole: There were objective responses in 15% to 20% of patients, and 31% had disease control. Study-wide results and limits: Radiotherapy plus ipilimumab was followed by expansion in blood of tumor-derived TCR clones. Together with interferon-beta, which increased in serum after radiation, early dynamic changes in blood T cell clones were reportedly the best predictors of response.

CDR1 SNHLY and CDR2 FYNNEI come from the germline V gene. The CDR3 contains 12 residues. Trimming stripped 9 bases from V and 4 bases from J, with 10 bases between. Chemo-refractory metastatic non-small-cell lung cancer patients received focal radiation with ipilimumab CTLA-4 blockade. V gene TRBV2 combines with J gene TRBJ2-1, with a tentative D call TRBD1 (5 bases). This receptor was identified in a human donor with non-small cell lung cancer whose response to radiotherapy plus ipilimumab could not be evaluated. Sample: peripheral blood, taken from a patient treated with radiotherapy plus ipilimumab. CDR3 nucleotides: TGTGCCAGTCTGGCAGGGTACAATGAGCAGTTCTTC. Translated, it gives CASLAGYNEQFF.